Listed below are T cell receptor beta chains from one sample, sequenced in a study of PD-L1 blockade in urothelial cancer. Some clones are missing from TCRdb's copy, which holds only in-frame ones; the method was immunoSEQ multiplex PCR. The data hold around 110,000 clones, with 75% to 95% observed a single time. The sequencing used PBMCs, collected around atezolizumab (anti-PD-L1) treatment. Receptors were obtained from a man between 60 and 70 years old with urothelial cancer. The CDR3 runs from the conserved cysteine through the conserved F or W. Fields, in order: V gene, J gene, D gene, clone size, CDR3 DNA, CDR3 protein. A D gene is named only where the DNA matches it firmly. Where a row states a size, it is once, few, many or the class of an expanded clone; other rows omit it.

>TRBV5-1|TRBJ2-7|.|.
TGCGCCAGCAGCTTGGGTACAGGGCGGTCCTCCTACGAGCAGTACTTC
CASSLGTGRSSYEQYF
>TRBV19|TRBJ2-2|.|.
TGTGCCAGTAGTATAGCTCCGAACACCGGGGAGCTGTTTTTT
CASSIAPNTGELFF
>TRBV7-2|TRBJ1-1|.|.
TGTGCCAGCAGCCCCCGGACAGCGGGGGAAGCTTTCTTT
CASSPRTAGEAFF
>TRBV18|TRBJ2-1|TRBD2|once
TGTGCCAGCTCTCCTAGACTAGCGGGAGTGAGCAATGAGCAGTTCTTC
CASSPRLAGVSNEQFF
>TRBV19|TRBJ2-7|TRBD2|.
TGTGCCAGTAGTATCGCTAGCGGGGGGGCCGGCGTTTACGAGCAGTACTTC
CASSIASGGAGVYEQYF
>TRBV5-4|TRBJ2-7|TRBD1|.
TGTGCCAGCAGCCACCGGGACAGCTCTTACGAGCAGTACTTC
CASSHRDSSYEQYF
>TRBV7-9|TRBJ1-6|.|.
TGTGCCACCCGGGAAAGCTCCTATAATTCACCCCTCCACTTT
CATRESSYNSPLHF
>TRBV10-1|TRBJ2-5|.|.
TGCGCCCCGGTGCGGGGTAAGGAGACCCAGTACTTC
CAPVRGKETQYF
>TRBV5-6|TRBJ2-1|TRBD2|.
TGTGCCAGCAGCGCTTGGACTAGCCCGCAGTTCTTC
CASSAWTSPQFF
>TRBV2|TRBJ1-5|.|.
TGTGCCAGCAGCAAGTGGTCGGCGGGTCCCAATCAGCCCCAGCATTTT
CASSKWSAGPNQPQHF
>TRBV4-1|TRBJ2-2|.|once
TGCGCCAGCAGCCAAGTGAGGCCCGCTGTGAACACCGGGGAGCTGTTTTTT
CASSQVRPAVNTGELFF
>TRBV5-8|TRBJ2-7|TRBD1|.
TGTGCCAGCAGTCCCATGCTGGGGGACAGGGGATCCTACGAGCAGTACTTC
CASSPMLGDRGSYEQYF
>TRBV7-9|TRBJ1-4|.|.
TGTGCCAGCAGCTTAGCGCTGGGGGCGGACTTTCATGAAAAACTGTTTTTT
CASSLALGADFHEKLFF
>TRBV4-1|TRBJ2-5|TRBD1|.
TGCGCCAGCAGCCAGGGTAGACAGGGCTCAGAGACCCAGTACTTC
CASSQGRQGSETQYF
>TRBV7-6|TRBJ2-7|TRBD2|few
TGTGCCAGCAGCTTGATAGCGGGGGACTCCTACGAGCAGTACTTC
CASSLIAGDSYEQYF
>TRBV5-4|TRBJ1-1|.|.
TGTGCCAGCAGCCAAACTACTGAAGCTTTCTTT
CASSQTTEAFF
>TRBV5-1|TRBJ2-1|TRBD2|.
TGCGCCAGCAGCCCACCTAGCGGTCGTGTCAATGAGCAGTTCTTC
CASSPPSGRVNEQFF
>TRBV28|TRBJ2-7|TRBD2|.
TGTGCCAGCGCTAGCTCGGGGGGGACGGACGAGCAGTACTTC
CASASSGGTDEQYF
>TRBV7-9|TRBJ2-2|.|.
TGTGCCAGCAGCTTAGGGGCTAGCGCCGGGGAGCTGTTTTTT
CASSLGASAGELFF
>TRBV21-1|TRBJ1-2|.|.
TGTGCCAGCAGCAAACGTGACAGGGGATATGGCTACACCTTC
CASSKRDRGYGYTF
>TRBV7-9|TRBJ1-1|.|.
TGTGCCAGCAGCTACGGGGTGGGTACGGAAGCTTTCTTT
CASSYGVGTEAFF
>TRBV15|TRBJ2-7|TRBD1|.
TGTGCCACCAGCAGAGTTGACAGGGACTACGAGCAGTACTTC
CATSRVDRDYEQYF
>TRBV2|TRBJ1-1|TRBD1|once
TGTGCCAGCGGACAGGGGTTGAACACTGAAGCTTTCTTT
CASGQGLNTEAFF
>TRBV28|TRBJ1-4|.|.
TGTGCCAGCAGTTTAGCAGGGCGGGGTGAAAAACTGTTTTTT
CASSLAGRGEKLFF
>TRBV7-2|TRBJ1-3|.|.
TGTGCCAGCAGCTCCACGGCGGCTGGAAACACCATATATTTT
CASSSTAAGNTIYF
>TRBV2|TRBJ2-7|TRBD2|few
TGTGCCAGCAGGGGGGAGGGCTACGAGCAGTACTTC
CASRGEGYEQYF
>TRBV30|TRBJ1-5|.|once
TGTGCCTGGGCGATCGGCCTCAGGCAGCCCCAGCATTTT
CAWAIGLRQPQHF
>TRBV4-3|TRBJ2-3|TRBD2|.
TGCGCCAGCAGCCAAGATTCCCTAGCGGTAGATACGCAGTATTTT
CASSQDSLAVDTQYF
>TRBV10-3|TRBJ2-5|.|.
TGTGCCATCAGTGAGCCACGGGGAGTATACCAAGAGACCCAGTACTTC
CAISEPRGVYQETQYF
>TRBV7-2|TRBJ2-1|.|.
TGTGCCAGCAGCTCCTACAGTGTTAATGAGCAGTTCTTC
CASSSYSVNEQFF
>TRBV18|TRBJ2-7|TRBD1|.
TGTGCCAGTTCAGGGGGCTCCAACTACGAGCAGTACTTC
CASSGGSNYEQYF
>TRBV30|TRBJ1-2|.|once
TGTGCCTGGGCGCACGGGAGGGATGGCTACACCTTC
CAWAHGRDGYTF
>TRBV9|TRBJ1-1|TRBD1|.
TGTGCCAGCAGCGTGGGTTCAGGGGGCCTGGCCACTGAAGCTTTCTTT
CASSVGSGGLATEAFF
>TRBV27|TRBJ1-2|TRBD1|.
TGTGCCAGCGGTGGGACAGGCGGGGCGAACTATGGCTACACCTTC
CASGGTGGANYGYTF
>TRBV5-1|TRBJ1-1|.|once
TGCGCCAGCAGCACGCAGGGGTGGGACACTGAAGCTTTCTTT
CASSTQGWDTEAFF
>TRBV30|TRBJ1-5|.|.
TGTGCCTGGAGTGTAGAGGGCTCAAGACAGCCCCAGCATTTT
CAWSVEGSRQPQHF
>TRBV4-1|TRBJ2-3|.|.
TGCGCCAGCAGCCAGCTTTTGAGAGGTACGCAGTATTTT
CASSQLLRGTQYF
>TRBV7-9|TRBJ2-7|.|.
TGTGCCAGCAGCTTATCCCCGCGTTCCTACGAGCAGTACTTC
CASSLSPRSYEQYF
>TRBV11-2|TRBJ2-7|TRBD1|.
TGTGCCAGCAGCCCGACAGGGGGTTTTTACGAGCAGTACTTC
CASSPTGGFYEQYF
>TRBV4-3|TRBJ1-1|.|once
TGCGCCAGCAGCCAATTAACCGGGACAAAGAACACTGAAGCTTTCTTT
CASSQLTGTKNTEAFF
>TRBV2|TRBJ1-2|.|few
TGTGCCAGCAGTGACCAGAGGGTACCCGGCTACACCTTC
CASSDQRVPGYTF
>TRBV1|TRBJ2-3|.|.
TGCACCAGCAGCCTCCCAGCGGGGATCACAGATACGCAGTATTTT
CTSSLPAGITDTQYF
>TRBV20-1|TRBJ2-7|.|.
TGCAGTGTCCCGGTTGACTACGAGCAGTACTTC
CSVPVDYEQYF
>TRBV7-3|TRBJ2-3|TRBD2|.
TGTGCCAGCAGCGGGGGGGGAGATACGCAGTATTTT
CASSGGGDTQYF